This T cell receptor (beta chain) is from a study of blood T cells in healthy people across ages (dated by TCRdb to about 2015). The study in broad terms: In model experiments, template switching captured roughly one uniquely barcoded TCR beta cDNA molecule for every two T cells. The study measured age-related changes in TCR beta repertoire diversity using deep sequencing normalized with unique cDNA molecular identifiers. Donors were grouped into four age groups: young (average roughly 17 years), middle-aged (roughly 38), aged (about 59) and long-lived (just over 80). Donors of different ages were randomly distributed across sequencing lanes to avoid experimental bias. The study analyzed two additional independent replicas of 1 million unique cDNA reads from the same blood draw for two donors, one aged 18 to 29 and one aged 80 or older.

Donors were under 40 systemically healthy Caucasian individuals from Russia aged roughly 6 to 100 years. Around 10 milliliters of peripheral blood were collected from each donor into EDTA-treated Vacutainer tubes. PBMCs were isolated by Ficoll-Paque density-gradient centrifugation, with at least 6 million obtained per sample. Trizol reagent was used to extract total RNA from the PBMCs, yielding at least 5.5 micrograms per sample. For every donor, flow cytometry on a PBMC aliquot measured the percentage of naive CD45RAhigh/CD27high T cells. The library came from 5' RACE. The second PCR ran for about 7 to 11 cycles and used a J-beta primer mix along with a sample-barcoded 5' primer. A template-switch 5' adaptor carrying 12 random nucleotides introduced a unique molecular identifier onto each TCR beta cDNA molecule. At least 2.5 million CDR3-containing paired-end reads were obtained from each sample. The Mint cDNA synthesis kit, primed by a TRBC-specific oligonucleotide, was used to synthesize first-strand cDNA from all RNA. All cDNA was treated with uracil-DNA glycosylase and then went through a first 18-cycle PCR with the universal primers M1SS and BC2_uni_R. The study's own analysis went as follows. For normalization, 1 million high-quality reads were randomly selected from each sample, with every read carrying a distinct molecular identifier. Instead of being binned into consensus sequences, reads with shared molecular identifiers were discarded. MiTCR, with a Q25 quality threshold and the strictest error-elimination algorithm, was used for CDR3 identification, clonotype clustering and error correction. A nonparametric unseen species model with Euler transformation was used to estimate lower-bound total TCR beta diversity. TCRdb trimmed public reads at Q25 via fastp, called clones via MiXCR and kept in-frame beta chains. Each entry is one CDR3 protein sequence, shown with its most common DNA and genes. TCRdb assigned the V and J calls; the authors' analysis was not used. For this sample the table gives 1.8 million or so distinct CDR3 sequences, of which 30% to 40% were detected only once. The ten most abundant clones make up around 23% of the sample.

As to this clonotype: Its recognized antigen is unknown. There are no base qualities to consult, and no much larger clone falls within one base.

According to the germline V gene, CDR1 reads SGDLS and CDR2 reads YYNGEE. The CDR3 runs 14 residues from the cysteine to the phenylalanine. Left in the record is the CDR3 DNA by itself, 42 bases read in frame from the first base. V drops 4 bases and J drops 9 bases, leaving 18 bases in between. Summary of the overall study and its limitations: Donor CMV infection status was unknown, potentially confounding age-related changes in expanded clonotypes. There was a strong correlation between observed TCR beta diversity and the percentage of naive T cells measured by flow cytometry. Compared with the aged group, the long-lived group had more naive CD4+ T cells, fewer expanded clones and increased TCR diversity, suggesting age selection. Observed TCR beta diversity per million T cells fell roughly linearly with age, and a significant reduction was already apparent by age around 40. Total diversity estimates from one million sequenced T cells were considered lower bounds and underestimates. Because profiling used bulk unsorted PBMCs, naive and antigen-experienced compartments could not be compared conclusively.

The chain joins TRBV9 to TRBJ2-3; confidence is insufficient to name the D gene. The sample consisted of blood. The sequence derives from a human donor in good health. This receptor carries the CDR3 CASSTRNLDGTQYF. The bases read TGTGCCAGCAGCACCCGGAACCTCGACGGGACGCAGTATTTT.